This T cell receptor beta chain was documented in a study of T cell responses to AZD1222 COVID-19 vaccine. For the study at large: Researchers grouped second doses given at about 4 or about 12 weeks into one pool. General study points: Nearly half of spike-specific TCRs reportedly target variant regions that are unmutated in the B.1.351 and B.1.1.7 variants. Regions 160-218 and 743-854 held dominance among vaccine-associated CD4 TCRs, which spanned spike.

The protocol was immunoSEQ multiplex PCR, while the TCRdb copy is restricted to in-frame clones and leaves out a portion. The sample contains over 150,000 clones, around nine tenths of which appear only once. The V end lost 6 bases, the J end lost 0 bases, and 9 bases lay between the germline ends. The CDR3 spans 14 residues. CDR1 is LNHDA and CDR2 is SQIVND in the germline V gene (reference sequence). This clone was observed once. Its antigen is unidentified. The chain carries TRBV19 and TRBJ1-5, with D unresolved. The sample in question was peripheral blood, obtained on day 0 of AZD1222 vaccination. The origin of this receptor is an adult in good health. The CDR3 loop is CASSKQYSNQPQHF. DNA of the CDR3: TGTGCCAGTAGCAAGCAATATAGCAATCAGCCCCAGCATTTT.